This T cell receptor beta chain was found in a study of a mutant IDH1 vaccine in newly diagnosed glioma. On the study more broadly: Following radiotherapy alone, or alongside temozolomide cycles, vaccination was started after an interval of 4-6 weeks.

A note on this clone: Its antigen is currently unknown.

Sequencing was performed with immunoSEQ multiplex PCR; in TCRdb, only in-frame clones are kept and a portion is missing. This table has about 33,000 clones, 80% to 85% appearing once. The CDR3 length is 16 residues. Deletions cut 1 base from V and 3 bases from J, with 14 bases between. Germline-derived CDR1 and CDR2 are SGHNT and YYREEE (reference sequence). Documented time point: week 35, safety follow-up. The investigators gave 300 ug of mutant IDH1 20-mer peptide in each vaccine dose, together with topical imiquimod. Broader study findings: Immune responses arising from the vaccine appeared in 80% to 95% of patients.

The chain is built from TRBV5-4 and TRBJ2-1, with D perhaps TRBD1 or TRBD2 (6 bases each). The origin of this receptor is a woman between 18 and 30 years old with glioma. Material: PBMCs, obtained from a glioma patient whose treatment included an IDH1 peptide vaccine. The CDR3 protein is CASSLLGGNFYNEQFF. As DNA, the CDR3 is TGTGCCAGCAGCTTGCTGGGGGGCAATTTCTACAATGAGCAGTTCTTC.